One and the same sample provided the 24 T cell receptor beta chains below, sequenced in a study of T cells after yellow fever vaccination. TCRdb independently ran MiXCR on the 5' RACE reads; one entry per CDR3 protein. Of approximately 120,000 distinct CDR3 sequences in the sample, about 8.4% were seen once. This specimen was CD8+ T cells sorted from PBMCs, taken on the day of the yellow fever booster vaccination. These receptors all come from a man in his late teens or twenties who received the YFV17D yellow fever vaccine.

This clonotype was picked up many times. V gene TRBV7-8 combines with J gene TRBJ1-1, with a possible D match to TRBD1 (6 bases). V shed 0 bases and J shed 6 bases, with 14 bases lying between them. The CDR3 has 15 amino acids. Germline-derived CDR1 and CDR2 are SGHVS and FQNEAQ. CDR3 DNA sequence: TGTGCCAGCAGCTTAGCAGCCGGGACACCACCTGAAGCTTTCTTT. It codes for CASSLAAGTPPEAFF.

V and J are TRBV11-1 and TRBJ2-3; 12 nucleotides match TRBD2. This CDR3 region has 16 residues. V shed 5 bases, J shed 2 bases, and the junction held 5 bases outside the gene matches. CDR1 and CDR2 from the germline V gene are SGHAT and FQDESV (reference sequence). Here the CDR3 reads CASSRTSGEVTDTQYF. In nucleotides, the CDR3 is TGTGCCAGCAGCCGGACTAGCGGGGAGGTCACAGATACGCAGTATTTT.

This clonotype has at least ten counts. The chain is built from TRBV6-4 and TRBJ2-3; D is possibly TRBD1 (5 bases). Trimming removed 3 bases at V and 0 bases at J, with 7 bases between. This CDR3 has 14 amino acids. CDR1 is MRHNA, CDR2 SNTAGT, per germline. The CDR3 loop is CASSEGRSTDTQYF. In DNA, the CDR3 is TGTGCCAGCAGTGAGGGGCGGAGCACAGATACGCAGTATTTT.

This clonotype was recorded a few times. The chain has TRBV4-2 and TRBJ1-2; 7 positions agree with TRBD1. The junction had 12 bases not matched to a gene; V was cut back by 4 bases and J by 4 bases. Germline CDR1 and CDR2: LGHNA and YNFKEQ. The CDR3 is 16 residues long. The CDR3 DNA reads as TGTGCCAGCAGCCCAAACCCGGGACAGCAGTCCTATGGCTACACCTTC. The encoded protein is CASSPNPGQQSYGYTF.

Only a few counts were recorded for this clonotype. This chain joins TRBV12-5 and TRBJ1-1; 9 bases agree with TRBD1. The CDR3 loop spans 14 amino acids. Germline V CDR1 and CDR2: LGHNT, FRNRAP. Unmatched junction bases numbered 3, after V lost 3 bases and J lost 4 bases. The CDR3 loop is CASGFGTGITEAFF. CDR3 coding DNA: TGTGCTAGTGGTTTTGGGACAGGGATCACTGAAGCTTTCTTT.

At least ten counts were recorded for this clonotype. The chain carries TRBV6-5 and TRBJ2-2; D might be TRBD2 (7 bases). Trimming removed 4 bases from V and 5 bases from J, with 14 bases in between. Germline-derived CDR1 and CDR2 are MNHEY and SVGAGI. The CDR3 runs to 15 residues. In DNA, the CDR3 is TGTGCCAGCAGTTTTACAGGGAGGGAGACCGGGGAGCTGTTTTTT. This gives the protein CASSFTGRETGELFF.

The V and J genes are TRBV7-3 and TRBJ2-1, with TRBD1 as a possible D gene (6 bases). V was shortened by 0 bases and J by 5 bases, with 11 bases between the two germline ends. Germline lookup yields CDR1 SGHTA and CDR2 FQGTGA. CDR3 size: 15 residues. For the CDR3, the DNA is TGTGCCAGCAGCTTAACACATCAGGGGCACAATGAGCAGTTCTTC. It specifies CASSLTHQGHNEQFF.

This clonotype was picked up a small number of times. This chain connects TRBV5-1 to TRBJ2-1; D is ambiguous. From germline, CDR1 is SGHRS and CDR2 YFSETQ. Trimming took off 0 bases at V and 7 bases at J, with 8 bases between the two ends. The CDR3 length is 13 residues. CDR3 amino acids: CASSLAGLNEQFF. DNA of the CDR3: TGCGCCAGCAGCTTGGCTGGCCTGAATGAGCAGTTCTTC.

This clonotype was seen at least ten times. The chain carries TRBV12-3 or TRBV12-4 and TRBJ1-1; D remains ambiguous. The V and J ends lost 6 bases and 1 base respectively, with 15 bases between them. The CDR3 runs to 15 residues. In DNA, the CDR3 is TGTGCCAGCAGCCGTGTCCCTGATCGGAACACTGAAGCTTTCTTT. Its translation is CASSRVPDRNTEAFF.

This clonotype was seen a few times. This sequence joins TRBV7-2 and TRBJ1-2, with D perhaps TRBD1 (5 bases). The CDR3 contains 13 residues. The germline V and J ends were trimmed by 5 bases and 6 bases, with 13 bases remaining between them. The germline V gene encodes CDR1 SGHTA and CDR2 FQGNSA. The CDR3 sequence: CASSRDAGDGYTF. The CDR3 nucleotides are TGTGCCAGCAGCAGGGACGCTGGGGATGGCTACACCTTC.

The rearrangement links TRBV6-5 to TRBJ1-5; 10 bases align to TRBD1. J gave up 5 bases and V 6 bases, and 4 bases lay outside the gene matches. Germline V gives CDR1 MNHEY, CDR2 SVGAGI. The CDR3 length is 14 residues. The CDR3 bases are TGTGCCAGCAGCGACAGGGGGCGTTATCAGCCCCAGCATTTT. It translates to CASSDRGRYQPQHF.

This clonotype was seen repeatedly, ten times or more. This chain uses TRBV4-1 with TRBJ2-3; no firm D call. V shed 4 bases and J shed 3 bases, with 8 bases lying between them. CDR1 and CDR2 (germline): MGHRA, YSYEKL. CDR3 length equals 13 residues. CDR3 protein: CASSRWITDTQYF. The CDR3 region has the DNA TGCGCCAGCAGCCGCTGGATTACAGATACGCAGTATTTT.

Many counts were recorded for this clonotype. V is TRBV7-8 and J is TRBJ1-5, with 10 nucleotides matching TRBD1. The CDR3 has 15 residues. J was trimmed by 3 bases and V by 5 bases; bases with no gene match: 4. In germline, CDR1 is SGHVS, CDR2 FQNEAQ. The CDR3 protein is CASSPGTGANQPQHF. For the CDR3, the DNA is TGTGCCAGCAGCCCAGGGACAGGGGCCAATCAGCCCCAGCATTTT.

The chain uses TRBV4-1 and TRBJ2-1; 8 nucleotides align to TRBD1. V lost 4 bases and J lost 4; bases outside the gene matches: 6. This CDR3 has 15 residues. Germline CDR1 MGHRA, CDR2 YSYEKL. The CDR3 spells CASSPFGTGYNEQFF. The CDR3 DNA is TGCGCCAGCAGCCCCTTTGGGACAGGATACAATGAGCAGTTCTTC.

The rearrangement links TRBV20-1 to TRBJ1-1; a weak D match, TRBD1 (5 bases). Germline V lookup: CDR1 DFQATT, CDR2 SNEGSKA (reference sequence). This CDR3 is 13 amino acids long. The germline V and J ends were trimmed by 0 bases and 4 bases, with 9 bases remaining between them. The CDR3 DNA sequence: TGCAGTGCTAGAGATTTGAGGGGCACTGAAGCTTTCTTT. This sequence encodes CSARDLRGTEAFF.

This clonotype was found many times. The chain carries TRBV5-1 and TRBJ2-5, with D uncertain. This CDR3 spans 13 amino acids. The germline V gene encodes CDR1 SGHRS and CDR2 YFSETQ. V lost 0 bases, J lost 2 bases, and 5 bases lay in between. Written as DNA, the CDR3 is TGCGCCAGCAGCTTGGGGCTGCAAGAGACCCAGTACTTC. As protein: CASSLGLQETQYF.

The chain has TRBV29-1 and TRBJ2-7; 8 bases align to TRBD1. The length of the CDR3 is 13 residues. Trimming took 5 bases from V and 5 from J; bases not matched to a gene: 8. CDR1 is SQVTM, CDR2 ANQGSEA, per germline. As DNA, the CDR3 is TGCAGCGTTAGGACCGGGACAGGCCACGAGCAGTACGTC. Translating it yields CSVRTGTGHEQYV.

The chain is built from TRBV20-1 and TRBJ2-2, with TRBD1 matching over 9 bases. The germline V gene encodes CDR1 DFQATT and CDR2 SNEGSKA (reference sequence). The CDR3 contains 16 residues. The V segment lost 4 bases and the J segment 6 bases; nucleotides outside the gene matches: 12. The CDR3 sequence: CSAKYPGQGVPGELFF. Here the CDR3 DNA reads TGCAGTGCTAAATATCCGGGACAGGGTGTCCCCGGGGAGCTGTTTTTT.

The rearrangement uses TRBV7-9 and TRBJ2-7, with unresolved D. The CDR3 has 15 residues. V lost 5 bases and J 4 bases, leaving 18 bases between the germline ends. CDR1 is SEHNR, CDR2 FQNEAQ, per germline (reference sequence). The CDR3 DNA follows: TGTGCCAGCAGCCTGACGTCACACCAAGGATACGAGCAGTACTTC. Translated, it gives CASSLTSHQGYEQYF.

The J gene is TRBJ2-5, the V gene TRBV6-5, with D maybe TRBD2 (5 bases). The CDR3 has 18 residues. Germline loops: CDR1 MNHEY, CDR2 SVGAGI. V gave up 0 bases and J gave up 7 bases, with 24 bases separating them. CDR3 residues: CASSYSGLDWGAGTTQYF. CDR3 nucleotides: TGTGCCAGCAGTTACTCAGGGCTGGACTGGGGAGCCGGTACGACCCAGTACTTC.

This clonotype came up a few times. The V gene is TRBV20-1, the J gene TRBJ1-1; D is undetermined. The CDR3 runs to 16 residues. Germline CDR1 is DFQATT and CDR2 is SNEGSKA (reference sequence). V lost 0 bases and J lost 1, with 15 bases in between. CDR3 DNA: TGCAGTGCTAGAGATCCAGTCGCGGTGGAGAACACTGAAGCTTTCTTT. Protein: CSARDPVAVENTEAFF.

This clonotype has a count of ten or more. The rearrangement uses TRBV4-3 and TRBJ1-6; D unresolved. V was cut by 0 bases and J by 7 bases, with 16 bases left in between. Germline CDR1 reads LGHNA; CDR2 reads YSLEER. This CDR3 region has 17 residues. The CDR3 coding sequence is TGCGCCAGCAGCCAAGATCGGAACGACCTCCTGAATTCACCCCTCCACTTT. This codes for CASSQDRNDLLNSPLHF.

This clonotype appeared a few times. This chain uses TRBV5-1 with TRBJ1-1; possibly TRBD1 for D (5 bases). V gave up 5 bases and J gave up 1 base, with 12 bases separating them. This CDR3 has 14 amino acids. Germline-derived CDR1 and CDR2 are SGHRS and YFSETQ. The CDR3 coding sequence is TGCGCCAGCAGGCCAGGACACCAGAACACTGAAGCTTTCTTT. It specifies CASRPGHQNTEAFF.

This chain uses TRBV7-2 with TRBJ1-5; no clear D. This CDR3 is 15 amino acids long. CDR1 is SGHTA and CDR2 is FQGNSA in the germline V gene. Trimming stripped 3 bases from V and 0 bases from J, with 9 bases between. The CDR3 DNA is TGTGCCAGCAGCTTGATTCCCAATAGCAATCAGCCCCAGCATTTT. The encoded protein is CASSLIPNSNQPQHF.